These 28 T cell receptor beta chains came from one sample sequenced in a study of blood T cell repertoires in COVID-19. Sequenced by immunoSEQ multiplex PCR; TCRdb stores in-frame clones only, minus some. The table includes 150,000 to 250,000 clones, approximately 90% detected once. Sequencing used PBMCs or T cells enriched from blood (not recorded which). These receptors were taken from a woman aged 30 to 39 who had recovered from COVID-19.

V usage is TRBV5-6 and J usage is TRBJ1-2; D is unresolved. CDR1 and CDR2 from the germline V gene are SGHDT and YYEEEE. Deletions cut 2 bases from V and 8 bases from J, with 13 bases between. The CDR3 is 13 amino acids. The CDR3: CASSLRLSGGYTF. CDR3 in DNA: TGTGCCAGCAGCTTACGGCTTAGCGGCGGCTACACCTTC.

The chain combines TRBV28 with TRBJ1-5; 10 nucleotides align to TRBD1. V lost 2 bases and J lost 6; bases outside the gene matches: 4. The CDR3 sequence is 15 residues long. Germline CDR1 is MDHEN and CDR2 is SYDVKM. CDR3 bases: TGTGCCAGCAGTTTAGGACAGGGGGTAACTCAGCCCCAGCATTTT. The encoded protein is CASSLGQGVTQPQHF.

The rearrangement uses TRBV6-5 and TRBJ1-6, with a weak D call TRBD1 (6 bases). Germline V gives CDR1 MNHEY, CDR2 SVGAGI. The germline V and J ends were trimmed by 7 bases and 14 bases, with 15 bases remaining between them. The CDR3 loop spans 12 amino acids. The CDR3 region is CASNSGVGTLHF. CDR3 DNA: TGTGCCAGCAATTCAGGGGTTGGTACCCTCCACTTT.

This chain connects TRBV13 to TRBJ2-2, with a possible D match to TRBD2 (5 bases). Germline assignment: CDR1 PRHDT and CDR2 FYEKMQ (reference sequence). The length of the CDR3 is 14 residues. Trimming stripped 5 bases from V and 3 bases from J, with 10 bases between. CDR3 coding DNA: TGTGCCAGCAGCCGCCGTAGCGACACCGGGGAGCTGTTTTTT. Translated: CASSRRSDTGELFF.

The gene calls are TRBV30 and TRBJ2-7, with no clear D. Germline V CDR1 and CDR2: GTSNPN, SVGIG (reference sequence). This CDR3 contains 13 residues. The germline V and J ends were trimmed by 2 bases and 0 bases, with 8 bases remaining between them. CDR3 in amino acids: CAWSRGVSYEQYF. CDR3 in DNA: TGTGCCTGGAGTAGAGGTGTCTCCTACGAGCAGTACTTC.

This chain links TRBV9 with TRBJ2-7, with 7 nucleotides matching TRBD1. The CDR3 consists of 15 residues. V lost 1 base and J lost 5; bases outside the gene matches: 9. Germline V lookup: CDR1 SGDLS, CDR2 YYNGEE. DNA for the CDR3: TGTGCCAGCAGCGTAAAGGGGGCGGTCTTCCACGAGCAGTACTTC. It yields the protein CASSVKGAVFHEQYF.

The V call is TRBV28, the J call TRBJ2-1, with TRBD2 matching 10 bases. The CDR3 consists of 14 residues. CDR1 MDHEN and CDR2 SYDVKM come from the germline V gene. V shed 9 bases, J shed 4 bases, and the junction held 6 bases outside the gene matches. The chain's CDR3 is CASGLAEAYNEQFF. The CDR3 DNA is TGTGCCAGTGGACTAGCGGAGGCATACAATGAGCAGTTCTTC.

The count of this clone is one. This chain joins TRBV5-6 and TRBJ1-5; 7 positions match TRBD1. The J segment lost 4 bases and the V segment lost 4 bases, leaving 5 bases of the junction unmatched. Germline CDR1 SGHDT, CDR2 YYEEEE. The CDR3 runs 14 residues. The CDR3 nucleotides are TGTGCCAGCAGCGTACAGGGGATAAATCAGCCCCAGCATTTT. Protein product: CASSVQGINQPQHF.

The chain has TRBV6-5 and TRBJ1-1; 7 bases are shared with TRBD1. The CDR3 contains 15 residues. From germline, CDR1 is MNHEY and CDR2 SVGAGI. J was trimmed by 0 bases and V by 5 bases; bases with no gene match: 6. The DNA for the CDR3 is TGTGCCAGCAGTCCCCGGGACAGCTTGAACACTGAAGCTTTCTTT. Translation: CASSPRDSLNTEAFF.

CDR3 sequence: CASSFGQGAYNEQFF. In nucleotides, the CDR3 is TGTGCCAGCAGCTTTGGACAGGGAGCATACAATGAGCAGTTCTTC. V and J are TRBV9 and TRBJ2-1; 8 nucleotides align to TRBD1. The V segment lost 4 bases and the J segment 4 bases; nucleotides outside the gene matches: 7. This CDR3 is built from 15 residues. Germline V gene data show CDR1 as SGDLS and CDR2 as YYNGEE. Filled out from reference TRBV9 and TRBJ2-1, the complete variable domain reads DSGVTQTPKHLITATGQRVTLRCSPRSGDLSVYWYQQSLDQGLQFLIQYYNGEERAKGNILERFSAQQFPDLHSELNLSSLELGDSALYFCASSFGQGAYNEQFFGPGTRLTVL.

This chain links TRBV4-3 with TRBJ2-1, with D possibly being TRBD2 (5 bases). The CDR3 spans 17 residues. V gave up 4 bases and J gave up 7 bases, with 23 bases separating them. Per germline, CDR1 LGHNA and CDR2 YSLEER. CDR3 in DNA: TGCGCCAGCAGCCGTGAGTCTGACTATTCCCTTCTGAATGAGCAGTTCTTC. It specifies CASSRESDYSLLNEQFF.

With regard to this clone: Other DNA sequences from this sample encode an identical CDR3 as well. The V call is TRBV14, the J call TRBJ1-2; D is undetermined. This CDR3 contains 15 residues. V was pared by 0 bases and J by 0 bases, with 8 bases between. Germline V gene sequence: CDR1 SGHDN, CDR2 FVKESK. This CDR3 reads CASSQDLRPNYGYTF. Written as DNA, the CDR3 is TGTGCCAGCAGCCAAGATCTCAGGCCTAACTATGGCTACACCTTC.

This clone was observed once. V is TRBV6-5 and J is TRBJ1-5; 9 nucleotides match TRBD1. In germline, CDR1 is MNHEY, CDR2 SVGAGI. This CDR3 has 15 amino acids. The junction had 8 bases not matched to a gene; V was cut back by 6 bases and J by 5 bases. This chain's CDR3 is CASRGQGILDQPQHF. DNA of the CDR3: TGTGCCAGCAGGGGACAGGGAATTCTAGATCAGCCCCAGCATTTT.

The chain carries TRBV9 and TRBJ1-1; D gene ambiguous. The CDR3 is made up of 13 amino acids. Germline V gene sequence: CDR1 SGDLS, CDR2 YYNGEE. The V and J ends lost 0 bases and 4 bases respectively, with 7 bases between them. The CDR3 bases are TGTGCCAGCAGCGTAGAGAGAAGCACTGAAGCTTTCTTT. Residues: CASSVERSTEAFF.

The rearrangement uses TRBV4-3 and TRBJ2-7; D is perhaps TRBD2 (5 bases). Trimming shortened V by 0 bases and J by 4 bases, and 16 bases separated the two germline ends. The CDR3 is 16 amino acids. CDR1 is LGHNA and CDR2 is YSLEER in the germline V gene. CDR3: CASSQDRPGSGYEQYF. DNA of the CDR3: TGCGCCAGCAGCCAAGATCGACCGGGGTCCGGATACGAGCAGTACTTC.

There are a few counts of this clone. The sample has other DNA sequences that encode this CDR3 too. This chain joins TRBV18 and TRBJ2-6; D is ambiguous. Germline V gene lookup returns CDR1 KGHSH and CDR2 LQKENI. The CDR3 consists of 15 residues. Trimming stripped 1 base from V and 1 base from J, with 5 bases between. CDR3 sequence reads: CASSPRASGANVLTF. The CDR3 nucleotides are TGTGCCAGCTCACCACGGGCATCTGGGGCCAACGTCCTGACTTTC.

The chain combines TRBV7-8 with TRBJ1-6; D not certain. The ends were cut back, 5 bases at V and 6 bases at J, with 11 bases in the middle. Germline V gene sequence: CDR1 SGHVS, CDR2 FQNEAQ. CDR3 length: 14 residues. DNA for the CDR3: TGTGCCAGCAGCATGAAAGGGAGTAATTCACCCCTCCACTTT. It codes for CASSMKGSNSPLHF.

The V gene is TRBV6-5, the J gene TRBJ1-1; D remains unclear. This CDR3 has 11 amino acids. In germline, CDR1 is MNHEY, CDR2 SVGAGI. V gave up 7 bases and J gave up 8 bases, with 11 bases separating them. This CDR3 is CASNARGEAFF. In nucleotides, the CDR3 is TGTGCCAGCAACGCACGGGGAGAAGCTTTCTTT.

This clone is medium-sized by share. This chain uses TRBV4-2 with TRBJ2-1; 12 bases align to TRBD2. V dropped 7 bases and J dropped 4; count of bases not matched to a gene: 5. The CDR3 is 15 residues long. Germline CDR1 reads LGHNA; CDR2 reads YNFKEQ. CDR3 residues: CASNPTSGSYNEQFF. CDR3 in DNA: TGTGCCAGCAACCCGACTAGCGGGAGTTACAATGAGCAGTTCTTC.

The chain is built from TRBV6-5 and TRBJ1-2, with TRBD1 matching over 8 bases. Germline loops: CDR1 MNHEY, CDR2 SVGAGI. V shed 2 bases, J shed 4 bases, and the junction held 6 bases outside the gene matches. The CDR3 is made up of 15 amino acids. CDR3 sequence (DNA): TGTGCCAGCAGTTACGGACAGGGTTCCTTCTATGGCTACACCTTC. It translates to CASSYGQGSFYGYTF.

This clone was counted only a few times. The chain employs TRBV12-1 and TRBJ1-2. TRBV12-1 is a pseudogene. The CDR3 runs to 14 residues. CDR3 in amino acids: CASSFGGGLWGYTF. For the CDR3, the DNA is TGTGCCAGCAGCTTTGGCGGCGGCCTCTGGGGCTACACCTTC.

This sequence joins TRBV28 and TRBJ1-4, with D possibly matching TRBD1 (5 bases). Germline V gene sequence: CDR1 MDHEN, CDR2 SYDVKM. The CDR3 consists of 14 residues. Trimming stripped 6 bases from V and 3 bases from J, with 11 bases between. In nucleotides, the CDR3 is TGTGCCAGCAGGGAGGGGACTGCTAATGAAAAACTGTTTTTT. Protein: CASREGTANEKLFF.

The V call is TRBV30, the J call TRBJ1-2; D gene uncertain. V was cut by 5 bases and J by 4 bases, with 8 bases left in between. The CDR3 is 11 residues long. CDR1 and CDR2 (germline): GTSNPN, SVGIG (reference sequence). CDR3 bases: TGTGCCTGGGCCGGGAGCTATGGCTACACCTTC. Translation: CAWAGSYGYTF.

The chain has TRBV3-1 (or the pseudogene TRBV3-2) and TRBJ1-3, with TRBD1 matching 7 bases. Germline V gene data show CDR1 as LGHDT and CDR2 as YNNKEL (reference sequence). The V and J ends lost 5 bases and 4 bases, in that order; junction bases with no gene match: 5. The CDR3 loop spans 14 amino acids. CDR3 sequence (DNA): TGTGCCAGCAGCTCGACAGGGCGCGGAAACACCATATATTTT. Its protein is CASSSTGRGNTIYF.

The chain combines TRBV27 with TRBJ1-2; D possibly corresponds to TRBD1 (6 bases). The germline V gene has CDR1 MNHEY and CDR2 SMNVEV (reference sequence). Deletions cut 2 bases from V and 4 bases from J, with 14 bases between. The CDR3 sequence is 15 residues long. The DNA for the CDR3 is TGTGCCAGCAGTTTAAAGGGACAATTCTTCTATGGCTACACCTTC. Amino acids: CASSLKGQFFYGYTF.

The CDR3 loop reads CASSLQGYNEQFF. As DNA, the CDR3 is TGCGCCAGCAGCTTACAGGGGTACAATGAGCAGTTCTTC. The chain recombines TRBV5-1 with TRBJ2-1; the match to TRBD1 covers 7 bases. The germline V gene has CDR1 SGHRS and CDR2 YFSETQ. This CDR3 spans 13 amino acids. The junction had 0 bases not matched to a gene; V was cut back by 2 bases and J by 4 bases. The variable domain in full, completed from reference TRBV5-1 and TRBJ2-1, reads KAGVTQTPRYLIKTRGQQVTLSCSPISGHRSVSWYQQTPGQGLQFLFEYFSETQRNKGNFPGRFSGRQFSNSRSEMNVSTLELGDSALYLCASSLQGYNEQFFGPGTRLTVL.

This clone has just one count. The chain recombines TRBV19 with TRBJ1-3; no clear D. With 7 bases removed from V and 3 bases from J, the gap between germline ends came to 13 bases. CDR1 LNHDA and CDR2 SQIVND come from the germline V gene (reference sequence). The CDR3 is 14 residues long. The CDR3 region is CASTNNVLGNTIYF. As DNA, the CDR3 is TGTGCCAGTACCAACAATGTCCTTGGAAACACCATATATTTT.

The rearrangement links TRBV7-9 to TRBJ1-6; D not resolved. The germline V and J ends were trimmed by 1 base and 7 bases, with 5 bases remaining between them. The CDR3 loop spans 13 amino acids. Germline assignment: CDR1 SEHNR and CDR2 FQNEAQ (reference sequence). CDR3 sequence (DNA): TGTGCCAGCAGCTTAGATGGCAATTCACCCCTCCACTTT. Amino acids: CASSLDGNSPLHF.